One and the same sample provided the 12 T cell receptor beta chains below, sequenced in a study of blood T cell repertoires in COVID-19. Produced via immunoSEQ multiplex PCR; TCRdb's table is partial and in-frame only. The top ten clones hold less than 3.5% of a sample with about 22,000 clones, about nine tenths of them seen once. The sequencing input was peripheral blood. These receptors came from an older man with acute or convalescent COVID-19.

The gene calls are TRBV13 and TRBJ2-3; the match to TRBD2 covers 10 bases. The CDR3 extends over 15 amino acids. Germline assignment: CDR1 PRHDT and CDR2 FYEKMQ (reference sequence). V gave up 4 bases and J gave up 1 base; unmatched junction bases: 2. The DNA of the CDR3 is TGTGCCAGCAGCTCCGGGACTAGCGGCACAGATACGCAGTATTTT. Its translation is CASSSGTSGTDTQYF.

This clone was observed once. The rearrangement joins TRBV2 to TRBJ2-6, with 7 positions matching TRBD2. This CDR3 has 16 amino acids. The J segment lost 0 bases and the V segment lost 4 bases, leaving 3 bases of the junction unmatched. Germline loops: CDR1 SNHLY, CDR2 FYNNEI. CDR3 sequence (DNA): TGTGCCAGCAGTGGGGAGGGCCACTCTGGGGCCAACGTCCTGACTTTC. Amino acid sequence: CASSGEGHSGANVLTF.

The gene calls are TRBV7-2 and TRBJ1-2, with 11 bases that match TRBD1. V lost 8 bases to trimming and J lost 6 bases; unmatched junction nucleotides: 11. Germline CDR1 is SGHTA and CDR2 is FQGNSA. This CDR3 is built from 15 residues. As DNA, the CDR3 is TGTGCCAGCCGACCTTGGGGACAGGGGGTCAATGGCTACACCTTC. It specifies CASRPWGQGVNGYTF.

A single count supports this clone. V is TRBV5-1 and J is TRBJ2-2, with D possibly TRBD1 on 6 matching bases. The CDR3 runs to 16 residues. V was pared by 1 base and J by 6 bases, with 16 bases between. Germline CDR1 SGHRS, CDR2 YFSETQ. CDR3: CASSLQYRDIAGELFF. In DNA form, the CDR3 reads TGCGCCAGCAGCTTGCAATACAGGGATATAGCCGGGGAGCTGTTTTTT. Combining the CDR3 with reference TRBV5-1 and TRBJ2-2 gives the whole variable domain KAGVTQTPRYLIKTRGQQVTLSCSPISGHRSVSWYQQTPGQGLQFLFEYFSETQRNKGNFPGRFSGRQFSNSRSEMNVSTLELGDSALYLCASSLQYRDIAGELFFGEGSRLTVL.

V is TRBV27 and J is TRBJ1-2, with TRBD1 identical over 7 bases. The germline V gene has CDR1 MNHEY and CDR2 SMNVEV (reference sequence). The CDR3 contains 13 residues. The V segment lost 3 bases and the J segment 4 bases; nucleotides outside the gene matches: 2. The CDR3 region is CASSLRQGYGYTF. The CDR3 DNA reads TGTGCCAGCAGTTTGCGACAGGGCTATGGCTACACCTTC.

The J gene is TRBJ2-7, the V gene TRBV3-1 (or the pseudogene TRBV3-2); tentatively, D is TRBD1 (6 bases). The germline V gene encodes CDR1 LGHDT and CDR2 YNNKEL (reference sequence). With 2 bases removed from V and 3 bases from J, the gap between germline ends came to 14 bases. The CDR3 loop spans 15 amino acids. CDR3 DNA sequence: TGTGCCAGCAGCCAACCGGGACAACTGTTCTACGAGCAGTACTTC. Residues: CASSQPGQLFYEQYF.

The CDR3 here is CASSFVGLPGIAGVWNIQYF. The CDR3 bases are TGTGCCAGCAGTTTTGTTGGTCTGCCGGGGATAGCGGGAGTGTGGAACATTCAGTACTTC. J is TRBJ2-4 and V is TRBV28; TRBD2 matches at 9 bases. The CDR3 consists of 20 residues. The germline gives CDR1 MDHEN, CDR2 SYDVKM. Unmatched junction bases numbered 22, after V lost 3 bases and J lost 7 bases.

The rearrangement links TRBV12-3 or TRBV12-4 to TRBJ2-7, with 7 bases aligning to TRBD1. The V gene end was trimmed by 6 bases and the J gene end by 12 bases; junction bases not matched to a gene: 8. The length of the CDR3 is 11 residues. The CDR3, as DNA: TGTGCCAGCAGCGCCGGGACAGTTACGTACTTC. This translates into CASSAGTVTYF.

V gene TRBV10-2 combines with J gene TRBJ1-1; D unclear. Trimming left V 2 bases short and J 4 bases short, with 8 bases between. The CDR3 spans 13 residues. CDR1 and CDR2 (germline): WSHSY, SAAADI. CDR3 in amino acids: CASSEQEFTEAFF. In DNA form, the CDR3 reads TGCGCCAGCAGTGAGCAGGAATTCACTGAAGCTTTCTTT.

CDR3 amino acids: CASSLGAGRNTIYF. DNA for the CDR3: TGTGCCAGCAGCTTAGGGGCAGGGAGAAACACCATATATTTT. This sequence joins TRBV13 and TRBJ1-3; TRBD1 might be the D (5 bases). CDR3 length equals 14 residues. Between the trimmed V and J ends, which lost 0 bases and 5 bases, there was a span of 8 bases. Germline V gene lookup returns CDR1 PRHDT and CDR2 FYEKMQ (reference sequence).

The V and J genes are TRBV27 and TRBJ2-7; no reliable D call. V dropped 5 bases and J dropped 2 bases, with 10 bases sitting between them. Germline CDR1 is MNHEY and CDR2 is SMNVEV (reference sequence). This CDR3 has 13 residues. The CDR3 loop reads CASSPYLAYEQYF. As DNA, the CDR3 is TGTGCCAGCAGTCCCTACTTGGCCTACGAGCAGTACTTC.

This rearrangement joins TRBV30 to TRBJ1-5, with a tentative D call TRBD1 (6 bases). CDR3 length equals 14 residues. Deletions cut 1 base from V and 3 bases from J, with 10 bases between. The germline gives CDR1 GTSNPN, CDR2 SVGIG (reference sequence). CDR3 sequence: CAWSAHRDNQPQHF. The DNA of the CDR3 is TGTGCCTGGAGTGCTCACAGGGACAATCAGCCCCAGCATTTT.